One and the same sample provided the 10 T cell receptor beta chains below, sequenced in a study of T cell clonality in common variable immunodeficiency. Findings and caveats of the study: In common variable immunodeficiency, TCR beta chains reportedly carried fewer deletions and N-nucleotide insertions.

What these receptors recognize is not known. TCRdb's copy holds only in-frame clones and misses some; the assay was immunoSEQ multiplex PCR. The specimen gives about 21,000 clones without singletons; the ten biggest hold approximately 2.5%. Sequencing was performed on peripheral blood mononuclear cells. These receptors all stem from a human donor with common variable immunodeficiency.

The table lists this clone with a few counts. The read falls 3 residues short of the CDR3 end, and the missing part is taken from the germline J gene. This chain joins TRBV6-2 or TRBV6-3 and TRBJ2-1; D gene ambiguous. This CDR3 spans 13 amino acids. From germline, CDR1 is MNHEY and CDR2 SVGEGT. The V end lost 10 bases, the J end lost 4 bases, and 14 bases lay between the germline ends. Here the CDR3 reads CATHRDSYNEQFF. Incomplete CDR3 DNA: TGTGCCACACACCGCGACTCTTACAATGAG.

This clone was counted only a few times. Read sequence stops 3 residues before the CDR3 end, and the germline J gene provides the missing end. V gene TRBV7-7 combines with J gene TRBJ2-5; D is undetermined. This CDR3 has 15 residues. The germline V gene encodes CDR1 SSHAT and CDR2 FNYEAQ (reference sequence). V lost 0 bases, J lost 1 base, and 9 bases lay in between. Here the CDR3 reads CASSLAAGGQETQYF. CDR3 DNA, as far as it was read: TGTGCCAGCAGCTTAGCGGCAGGTGGCCAAGAGACC.

This clone was seen a few times. The DNA read from the CDR3 is TGTGCCAGCAGTTACGAGGGGACAGGGTGGGCAGGTGAG. It specifies CASSYEGTGWAGE. The entire CDR3 reads CASSYEGTGWAGEQFF. J is TRBJ2-1 and V is TRBV6-2 or TRBV6-3; 9 bases agree with TRBD1. The read stops 3 residues short of the end of the CDR3; the missing end is completed from the germline J gene. The CDR3 has 16 amino acids. Germline V gene lookup returns CDR1 MNHEY and CDR2 SVGEGT. J lost 9 bases, V lost 2 bases, and 11 bases had no gene match.

As to this clone: The read terminates 3 residues before the CDR3 end, so the remaining end is supplied by the germline J gene. The V gene is TRBV7-6, the J gene TRBJ2-7, with 9 bases aligning to TRBD1. Germline CDR1 reads SGHVS; CDR2 reads FNYEAQ. Unmatched junction bases numbered 8, after V lost 2 bases and J lost 3 bases. The CDR3 is 16 residues long. The CDR3 here is CASSLTGTGKIYEQYF. CDR3 DNA (partial): TGTGCCAGCAGCTTAACCGGGACAGGGAAAATCTACGAG.

This clone was observed a few times. The read halts 3 residues ahead of the CDR3 end, with the missing end drawn from the germline J gene. The chain has TRBV7-9 and TRBJ1-2, with TRBD1 as a possible D gene (6 bases). CDR3 length: 13 residues. Trimming took 2 bases from V and 7 from J, leaving 11 bases between them. Per the germline V gene, CDR1 is SEHNR and CDR2 is FQNEAQ (reference sequence). CDR3 sequence reads: CASSLTGPLGYTF. The sequenced CDR3 bases are TGTGCCAGCAGCTTAACAGGGCCCCTTGGC.

This clone was picked up a small number of times. The read ends 3 residues shy of where the CDR3 ends; the end is completed using the germline J gene. The V gene is TRBV30, the J gene TRBJ2-5, with TRBD1 identical over 7 bases. Germline V gene lookup returns CDR1 GTSNPN and CDR2 SVGIG (reference sequence). V dropped 5 bases and J dropped 1; count of bases not matched to a gene: 1. The CDR3 is 12 amino acids. CDR3 DNA, as far as it was read: TGTGCCTGGCAGGGGGTCCAAGAGACC. Residues: CAWQGVQET. The full CDR3 is CAWQGVQETQYF.

This clone occurred many times. Sequencing ends 3 residues short of the CDR3 end; the germline J gene provides the rest. The chain recombines TRBV18 with TRBJ2-2; no reliable D call. CDR1 is KGHSH, CDR2 LQKENI, per germline. This CDR3 has 14 residues. V was clipped by 4 bases and J by 3 bases, with 9 bases between them. CDR3 DNA, as far as it was read: TGTGCCAGCTCACTGCAAGAGGACACCGGGGAG. Encoded protein: CASSLQEDTGE. The complete CDR3 protein is CASSLQEDTGELFF.

In this sample, this clone turned up a few times. The read falls 3 residues short of the CDR3 end, and the missing part is taken from the germline J gene. This chain links TRBV6-2 or TRBV6-3 with TRBJ2-1, with 11 bases identical to TRBD2. V lost 10 bases to trimming and J lost 9 bases; unmatched junction nucleotides: 11. Germline V gene lookup returns CDR1 MNHEY and CDR2 SVGEGT. This CDR3 is built from 14 residues. The chain's CDR3 is CATNLAGGQGEQFF. The CDR3 bases that were read are TGTGCCACAAACCTAGCGGGGGGCCAGGGTGAG.

As for this clone: Sequencing ends 3 residues short of the CDR3 end; the germline J gene provides the rest. This chain joins TRBV30 and TRBJ1-4, with 12 bases aligning to TRBD1. Germline loops: CDR1 GTSNPN, CDR2 SVGIG (reference sequence). After removal of 2 bases from V and 0 bases from J, the junction contained 4 bases not matched to a gene. This CDR3 contains 17 residues. CDR3 bases read: TGTGCCTGGAGTCTGGGACAGGGGGCCACAACTAATGAAAAA. It specifies CAWSLGQGATTNEK. The entire CDR3 sequence reads CAWSLGQGATTNEKLFF.

With respect to this clone: The observed sequence ends 3 residues before the CDR3 terminus, with the missing tail filled in from the germline J gene. The rearrangement links TRBV6-2 or TRBV6-3 to TRBJ1-5; 8 bases match TRBD1. The V and J ends lost 2 bases and 6 bases, in that order; junction bases with no gene match: 9. The CDR3 totals 16 residues. Per germline, CDR1 MNHEY and CDR2 SVGEGT. The sequenced part of the CDR3 DNA is TGTGCCAGCAGTTACATCCAGGGGGCAAAGTCTCAGCCC. Protein product: CASSYIQGAKSQP. The entire CDR3 is CASSYIQGAKSQPQHF.